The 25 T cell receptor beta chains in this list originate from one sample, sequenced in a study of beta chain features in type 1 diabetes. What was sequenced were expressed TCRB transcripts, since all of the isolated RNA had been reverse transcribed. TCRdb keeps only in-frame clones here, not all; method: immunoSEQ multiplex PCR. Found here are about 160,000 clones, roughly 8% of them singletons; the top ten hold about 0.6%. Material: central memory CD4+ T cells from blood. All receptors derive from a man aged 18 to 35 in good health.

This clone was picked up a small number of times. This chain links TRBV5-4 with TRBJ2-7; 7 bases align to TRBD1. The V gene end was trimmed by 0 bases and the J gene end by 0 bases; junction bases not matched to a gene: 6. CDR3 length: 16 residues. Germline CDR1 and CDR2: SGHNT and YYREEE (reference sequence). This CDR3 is CASSLAQGTASYEQYF. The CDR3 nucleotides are TGTGCCAGCAGCTTGGCACAGGGGACAGCCTCCTACGAGCAGTACTTC.

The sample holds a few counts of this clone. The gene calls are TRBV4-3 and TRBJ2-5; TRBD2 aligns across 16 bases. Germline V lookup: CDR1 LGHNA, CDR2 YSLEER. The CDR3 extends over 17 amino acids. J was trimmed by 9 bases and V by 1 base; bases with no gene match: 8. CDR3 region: CASSQVTGTSGGVPQYF. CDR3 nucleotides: TGCGCCAGCAGCCAAGTCACCGGGACTAGCGGGGGGGTGCCCCAGTACTTC.

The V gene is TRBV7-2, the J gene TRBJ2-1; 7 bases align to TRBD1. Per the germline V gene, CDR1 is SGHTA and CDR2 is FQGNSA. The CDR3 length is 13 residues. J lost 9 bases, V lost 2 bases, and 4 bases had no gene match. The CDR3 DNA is TGTGCCAGCAGCTTACACAGGGGTAGTGAGCAGTTCTTC. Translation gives CASSLHRGSEQFF.

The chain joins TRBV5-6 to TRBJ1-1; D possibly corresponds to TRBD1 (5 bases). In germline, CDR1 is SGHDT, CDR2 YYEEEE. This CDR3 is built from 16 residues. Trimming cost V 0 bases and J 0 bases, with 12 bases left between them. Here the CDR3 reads CASSLAAGRVNTEAFF. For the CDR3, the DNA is TGTGCCAGCAGCTTGGCGGCAGGGAGGGTGAACACTGAAGCTTTCTTT.

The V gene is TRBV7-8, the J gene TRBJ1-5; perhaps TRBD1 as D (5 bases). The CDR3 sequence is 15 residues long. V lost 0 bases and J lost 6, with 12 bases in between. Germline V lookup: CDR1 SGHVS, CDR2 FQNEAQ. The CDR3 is CASSLARQGSQPQHF. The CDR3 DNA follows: TGTGCCAGCAGCTTAGCGCGGCAGGGTAGTCAGCCCCAGCATTTT.

The CDR3 coding sequence is TGTGCCAGCAGCCGACTAGCGAGCTCCTACGAGCAGTACTTC. It is translated as CASSRLASSYEQYF. The V and J genes are TRBV7-9 and TRBJ2-7; 8 nucleotides line up with TRBD2. There are 14 residues in the CDR3. Germline V gene lookup returns CDR1 SEHNR and CDR2 FQNEAQ (reference sequence). With 5 bases clipped from V and 0 bases from J, the junction kept 3 bases outside the gene matches. Based on the CDR3 plus reference TRBV7-9 and TRBJ2-7, the full variable domain is DTGVSQNPRHKITKRGQNVTFRCDPISEHNRLYWYRQTLGQGPEFLTYFQNEAQLEKSRLLSDRFSAERPKGSFSTLEIQRTEQGDSAMYLCASSRLASSYEQYFGPGTRLTVT.

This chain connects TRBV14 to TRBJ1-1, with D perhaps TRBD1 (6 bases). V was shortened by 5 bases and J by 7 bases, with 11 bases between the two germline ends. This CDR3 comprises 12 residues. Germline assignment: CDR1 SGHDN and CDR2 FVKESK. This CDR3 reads CASSVQGIEAFF. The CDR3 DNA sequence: TGTGCCAGCAGCGTCCAGGGGATTGAAGCTTTCTTT.

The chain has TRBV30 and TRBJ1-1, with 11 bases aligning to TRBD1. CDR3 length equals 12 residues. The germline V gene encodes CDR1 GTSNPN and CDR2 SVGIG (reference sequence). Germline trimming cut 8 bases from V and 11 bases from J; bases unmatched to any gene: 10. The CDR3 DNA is TGTGCCACCGGGGGGGACAGGGGGTCGGCTTTCTTT. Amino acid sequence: CATGGDRGSAFF.

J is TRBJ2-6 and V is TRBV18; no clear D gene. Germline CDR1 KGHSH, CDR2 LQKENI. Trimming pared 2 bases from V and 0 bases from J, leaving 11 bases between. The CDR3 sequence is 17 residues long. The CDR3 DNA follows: TGTGCCAGCTCACCAAACAGAGCCCTCTCTGGGGCCAACGTCCTGACTTTC. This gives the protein CASSPNRALSGANVLTF. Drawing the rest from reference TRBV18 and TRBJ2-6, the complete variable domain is NAGVMQNPRHLVRRRGQEARLRCSPMKGHSHVYWYRQLPEEGLKFMVYLQKENIIDESGMPKERFSAEFPKEGPSILRIQQVVRGDSAAYFCASSPNRALSGANVLTFGAGSRLTVL.

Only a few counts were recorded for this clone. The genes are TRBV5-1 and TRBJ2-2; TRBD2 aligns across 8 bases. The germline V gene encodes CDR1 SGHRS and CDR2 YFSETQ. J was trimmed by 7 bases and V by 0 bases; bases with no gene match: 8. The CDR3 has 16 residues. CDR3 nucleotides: TGCGCCAGCAGCTTGGCTCTTAGCGGGGTCGTCGGGGAGCTGTTTTTT. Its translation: CASSLALSGVVGELFF.

The CDR3 nucleotides read TGTGCCAGCAGCTTATTGACAGATCATAATGAAAAACTGTTTTTT. It encodes CASSLLTDHNEKLFF. This chain links TRBV7-2 with TRBJ1-4; perhaps TRBD1 as D (5 bases). Between the trimmed V and J ends, which lost 2 bases and 4 bases, there was a span of 11 bases. This CDR3 comprises 15 residues. The germline gives CDR1 SGHTA, CDR2 FQGNSA.

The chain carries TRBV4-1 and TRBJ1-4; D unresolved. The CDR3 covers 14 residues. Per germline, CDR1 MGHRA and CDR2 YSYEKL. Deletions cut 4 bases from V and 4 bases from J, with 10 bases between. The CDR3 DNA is TGCGCCAGCAGCCCAGCAAGAGGTAATGAAAAACTGTTTTTT. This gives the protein CASSPARGNEKLFF.

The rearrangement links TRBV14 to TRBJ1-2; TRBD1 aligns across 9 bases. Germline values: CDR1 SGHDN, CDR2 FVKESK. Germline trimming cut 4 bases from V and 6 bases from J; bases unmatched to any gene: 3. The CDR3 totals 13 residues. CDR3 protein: CASSPRTGDGYTF. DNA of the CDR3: TGTGCCAGCAGCCCTCGGACAGGGGATGGCTACACCTTC.

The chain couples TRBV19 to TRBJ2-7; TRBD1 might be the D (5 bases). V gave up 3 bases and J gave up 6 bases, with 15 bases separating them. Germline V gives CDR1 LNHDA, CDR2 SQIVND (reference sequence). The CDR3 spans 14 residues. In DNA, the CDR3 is TGTGCCAGTAGTATTAGGATGACAGACCTCGAGCAGTACTTC. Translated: CASSIRMTDLEQYF.

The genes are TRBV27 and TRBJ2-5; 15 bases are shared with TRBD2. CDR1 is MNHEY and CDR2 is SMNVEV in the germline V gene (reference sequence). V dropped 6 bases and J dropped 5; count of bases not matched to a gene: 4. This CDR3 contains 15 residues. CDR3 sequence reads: CASSLGLAGGETQYF. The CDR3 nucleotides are TGTGCCAGCAGCCTAGGACTAGCGGGGGGGGAGACCCAGTACTTC.

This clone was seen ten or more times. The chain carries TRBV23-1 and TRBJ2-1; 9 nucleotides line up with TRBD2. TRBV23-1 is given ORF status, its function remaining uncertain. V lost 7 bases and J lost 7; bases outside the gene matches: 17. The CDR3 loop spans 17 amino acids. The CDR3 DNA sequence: TGCGCCAGCACCCCCCGTGTAGCGGGGGCGGGGGGGAATGAGCAGTTCTTC. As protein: CASTPRVAGAGGNEQFF.

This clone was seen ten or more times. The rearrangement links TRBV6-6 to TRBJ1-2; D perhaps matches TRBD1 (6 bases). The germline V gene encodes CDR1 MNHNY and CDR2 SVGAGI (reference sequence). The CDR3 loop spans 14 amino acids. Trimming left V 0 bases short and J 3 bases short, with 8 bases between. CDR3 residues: CASSYSGTYYGYTF. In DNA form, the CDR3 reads TGTGCCAGCAGTTACTCGGGGACATACTATGGCTACACCTTC.

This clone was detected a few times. This chain's CDR3 is CASSQESWLGTAVYEQYF. For the CDR3, the DNA is TGTGCCAGCAGCCAAGAAAGCTGGTTGGGGACAGCGGTCTACGAGCAGTACTTC. V usage is TRBV7-9 and J usage is TRBJ2-7; TRBD1 agrees at 7 bases. CDR1 and CDR2 (germline): SEHNR, FQNEAQ (reference sequence). The CDR3 consists of 18 residues. V was pared by 5 bases and J by 3 bases, with 19 bases of the junction left unmatched.

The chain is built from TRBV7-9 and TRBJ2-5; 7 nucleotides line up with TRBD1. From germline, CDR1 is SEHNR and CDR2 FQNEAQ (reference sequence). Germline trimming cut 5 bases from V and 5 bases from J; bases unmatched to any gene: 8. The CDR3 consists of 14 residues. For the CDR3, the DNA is TGTGCCAGCAGCCAGGGACAGATAGTCGAGACCCAGTACTTC. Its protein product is CASSQGQIVETQYF.

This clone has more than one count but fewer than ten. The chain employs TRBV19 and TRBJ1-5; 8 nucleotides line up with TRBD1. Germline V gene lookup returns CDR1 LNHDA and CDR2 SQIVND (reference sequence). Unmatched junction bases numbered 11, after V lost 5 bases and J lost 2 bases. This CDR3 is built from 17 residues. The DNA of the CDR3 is TGTGCCAGTAGTCCCCGGACAGGGAAAAGAGGCAATCAGCCCCAGCATTTT. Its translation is CASSPRTGKRGNQPQHF.

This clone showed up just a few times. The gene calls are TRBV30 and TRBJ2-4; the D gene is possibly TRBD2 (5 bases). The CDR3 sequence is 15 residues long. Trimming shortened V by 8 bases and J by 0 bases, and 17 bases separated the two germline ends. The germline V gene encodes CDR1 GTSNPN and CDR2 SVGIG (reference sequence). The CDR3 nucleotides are TGTGCCCGGAAAGGGAGTGGTGGAGCCAAAAACATTCAGTACTTC. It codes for CARKGSGGAKNIQYF.

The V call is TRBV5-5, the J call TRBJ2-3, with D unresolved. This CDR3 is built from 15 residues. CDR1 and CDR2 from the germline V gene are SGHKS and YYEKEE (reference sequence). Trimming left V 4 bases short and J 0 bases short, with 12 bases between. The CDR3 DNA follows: TGTGCCAGCAGCCCCGGAGTATCTAGCACAGATACGCAGTATTTT. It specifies CASSPGVSSTDTQYF.

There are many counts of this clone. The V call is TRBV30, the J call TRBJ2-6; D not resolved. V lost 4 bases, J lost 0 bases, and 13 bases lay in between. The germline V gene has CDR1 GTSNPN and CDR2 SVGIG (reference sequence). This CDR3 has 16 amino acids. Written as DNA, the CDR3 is TGTGCCTGGAATCGGGTTTCGAGCTCTGGGGCCAACGTCCTGACTTTC. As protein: CAWNRVSSSGANVLTF. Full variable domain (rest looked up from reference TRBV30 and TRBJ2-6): SQTIHQWPATLVQPVGSPLSLECTVEGTSNPNLYWYRQAAGRGLQLLFYSVGIGQISSEVPQNLSASRPQDRQFILSSKKLLLSDSGFYLCAWNRVSSSGANVLTFGAGSRLTVL.

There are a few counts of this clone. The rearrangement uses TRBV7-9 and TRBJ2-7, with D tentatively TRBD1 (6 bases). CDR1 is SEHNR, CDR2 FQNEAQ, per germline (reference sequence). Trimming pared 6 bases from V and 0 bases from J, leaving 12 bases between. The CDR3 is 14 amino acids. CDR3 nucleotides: TGTGCCAGCAGATCACAGGGATCCTCCTACGAGCAGTACTTC. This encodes CASRSQGSSYEQYF.

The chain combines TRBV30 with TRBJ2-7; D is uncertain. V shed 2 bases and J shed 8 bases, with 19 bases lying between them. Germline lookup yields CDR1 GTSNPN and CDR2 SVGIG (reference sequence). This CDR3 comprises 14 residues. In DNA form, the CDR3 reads TGTGCCTGGAGTTTAAAAAACGGCGGCTTGCAGCAGTACTTC. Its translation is CAWSLKNGGLQQYF.